These 15 T cell receptor beta chains were sequenced from one sample in a study of blood T cells in healthy people across ages. Primed by a sample-barcoded 5' primer and a J-beta primer mix, a second PCR proceeded for about 7 to 12 cycles. Each CDR3 protein is one row after TCRdb ran MiXCR on the 5' RACE reads. The data contain 500,000 to 550,000 distinct CDR3 sequences, approximately 25% of them singletons. The same specimen was also included in a second study, on T cells of mothers and their children.

The sample was blood. Receptors were obtained from a boy aged 5-17 years in good health.

This clonotype was detected only a few times. The chain carries TRBV30 and TRBJ2-5; D remains ambiguous. The CDR3 contains 15 residues. V dropped 1 base and J dropped 5 bases, with 17 bases sitting between them. In germline, CDR1 is GTSNPN, CDR2 SVGIG (reference sequence). The CDR3 bases are TGTGCCTGGAGTGATAGAGTCCTCGGTGAGGAGACCCAGTACTTC. Translation: CAWSDRVLGEETQYF.

In its sample, this clonotype was seen a few times. This sequence joins TRBV4-1 and TRBJ2-7; 8 nucleotides line up with TRBD2. The junction had 7 bases not matched to a gene; V was cut back by 0 bases and J by 6 bases. The CDR3 runs to 15 residues. Per germline, CDR1 MGHRA and CDR2 YSYEKL. The CDR3 protein is CASSQDPAGALEQYF. The CDR3 bases are TGCGCCAGCAGCCAAGATCCAGCGGGAGCACTCGAGCAGTACTTC.

The V gene is TRBV6-6, the J gene TRBJ2-5, with TRBD2 identical over 8 bases. Germline lookup yields CDR1 MNHNY and CDR2 SVGAGI (reference sequence). The CDR3 consists of 16 residues. The trim removed 0 bases at V and 4 bases at J, leaving 7 bases unmatched. As DNA, the CDR3 is TGTGCCAGCAGTTACTCGATCGGGGGGGCCCGAGAGACCCAGTACTTC. Residues: CASSYSIGGARETQYF.

There are a few counts of this clonotype. The chain combines TRBV2 with TRBJ2-1; D is unresolved. Trimming pared 7 bases from V and 6 bases from J, leaving 13 bases between. Germline CDR1 and CDR2: SNHLY and FYNNEI. The CDR3 contains 13 residues. CDR3 sequence (DNA): TGTGCCAGCACTCTGAATACGGGCAATGAGCAGTTCTTC. It translates to CASTLNTGNEQFF.

This rearrangement joins TRBV4-3 to TRBJ1-3; D is possibly TRBD1 (6 bases). The CDR3 loop spans 16 amino acids. V was trimmed by 0 bases and J by 4 bases, leaving 13 bases between them. Germline V gene data show CDR1 as LGHNA and CDR2 as YSLEER. DNA of the CDR3: TGCGCCAGCAGCCAAGATAAGGCAGGGGCCGGAAACACCATATATTTT. Translation: CASSQDKAGAGNTIYF.

This chain links TRBV5-5 with TRBJ2-7, with D possibly matching TRBD2 (5 bases). Germline values: CDR1 SGHKS, CDR2 YYEKEE (reference sequence). Trimming shortened V by 0 bases and J by 0 bases, and 10 bases separated the two germline ends. This CDR3 is built from 15 residues. Here the CDR3 DNA reads TGTGCCAGCAGCTTGGAAGGGAGTAGCTCCTACGAGCAGTACTTC. Translated, it gives CASSLEGSSSYEQYF. The entire variable domain, with the rest obtained from reference TRBV5-5 and TRBJ2-7, is as follows: DAGVTQSPTHLIKTRGQQVTLRCSPISGHKSVSWYQQVLGQGPQFIFQYYEKEERGRGNFPDRFSARQFPNYSSELNVNALLLGDSALYLCASSLEGSSSYEQYFGPGTRLTVT.

The gene calls are TRBV28 and TRBJ2-7; D perhaps matches TRBD1 (5 bases). Germline V gives CDR1 MDHEN, CDR2 SYDVKM. Trimming removed 6 bases from V and 5 bases from J, with 11 bases in between. The CDR3 runs to 12 residues. The CDR3 bases are TGTGCCAGCAGGCAGGGTATTGACGAGCAGTACTTC. Protein: CASRQGIDEQYF.

This clonotype was observed a handful of times. The V call is TRBV29-1, the J call TRBJ2-1; 16 bases align to TRBD2. The CDR3 sequence is 17 residues long. The V and J ends lost 1 base and 4 bases, in that order; junction bases with no gene match: 4. CDR1 and CDR2 (germline): SQVTM, ANQGSEA. CDR3 residues: CSVEGGTSGGGYNEQFF. The DNA for the CDR3 is TGCAGCGTTGAAGGCGGGACTAGCGGGGGGGGGTACAATGAGCAGTTCTTC.

The V gene is TRBV10-3, the J gene TRBJ1-2; D perhaps matches TRBD1 (6 bases). This CDR3 comprises 14 residues. In germline, CDR1 is ENHRY, CDR2 SYGVKD. V lost 6 bases and J 3 bases, leaving 14 bases between the germline ends. CDR3 sequence reads: CAIRVDRGDYGYTF. The DNA of the CDR3 is TGTGCCATCAGGGTGGACAGAGGAGACTATGGCTACACCTTC.

This chain joins TRBV6-1 and TRBJ2-1; the match to TRBD2 covers 10 bases. Germline V CDR1 and CDR2: MNHNS, SASEGT. CDR3 length: 17 residues. J was trimmed by 0 bases and V by 11 bases; bases with no gene match: 13. CDR3 residues: CASSSLAGVSSYNEQFF. The DNA of the CDR3 is TGTGCCTCCTCGTCGCTAGCGGGAGTCAGCTCCTACAATGAGCAGTTCTTC.

This clonotype showed up just a few times. The chain recombines TRBV7-2 with TRBJ2-4; possible D gene TRBD2, 6 bases. Germline assignment: CDR1 SGHTA and CDR2 FQGNSA. The length of the CDR3 is 17 residues. V dropped 4 bases and J dropped 0 bases, with 16 bases sitting between them. Here the CDR3 reads CASSSPGTPLAKNIQYF. The DNA of the CDR3 is TGTGCCAGCAGCTCCCCCGGGACTCCGTTAGCCAAAAACATTCAGTACTTC.

The rearrangement joins TRBV5-6 to TRBJ1-5, with 9 nucleotides matching TRBD1. The CDR3 runs to 15 residues. V lost 5 bases, J lost 3 bases, and 6 bases stayed unmatched. From germline, CDR1 is SGHDT and CDR2 YYEEEE. The CDR3 loop is CASSRWTGDNQPQHF. The CDR3 DNA follows: TGTGCCAGCAGTCGTTGGACAGGGGACAATCAGCCCCAGCATTTT. The full variable domain, rest sourced from reference TRBV5-6 and TRBJ1-5, is DAGVTQSPTHLIKTRGQQVTLRCSPKSGHDTVSWYQQALGQGPQFIFQYYEEEERQRGNFPDRFSGHQFPNYSSELNVNALLLGDSALYLCASSRWTGDNQPQHFGDGTRLSIL.

This clonotype was counted only a few times. The CDR3 nucleotides read TGTGCCAGCAGCCAGAACTCGGGGCTCTACTATGGCTACACCTTC. This sequence encodes CASSQNSGLYYGYTF. The chain couples TRBV12-3 or TRBV12-4 to TRBJ1-2; maybe TRBD1 (5 bases). Trimming took off 6 bases at V and 3 bases at J, with 17 bases between the two ends. The CDR3 loop spans 15 amino acids.

The V gene is TRBV4-1, the J gene TRBJ2-7; D is undetermined. Trimming cost V 0 bases and J 1 base, with 10 bases left between them. Germline CDR1 and CDR2: MGHRA and YSYEKL. The CDR3 runs to 15 residues. The CDR3 sequence is CASSQDGKGSYEQYF. DNA of the CDR3: TGCGCCAGCAGCCAAGATGGTAAGGGATCCTACGAGCAGTACTTC.

This clonotype was detected ten times or more. The chain links TRBV6-4 to TRBJ2-1, with TRBD2 matching over 13 bases. The V segment lost 6 bases and the J segment 6 bases; nucleotides outside the gene matches: 2. The CDR3 has 14 amino acids. Germline CDR1 is MRHNA and CDR2 is SNTAGT. Here the CDR3 DNA reads TGTGCCAGCAGCAGGACTAGCGGGGGCAATGAGCAGTTCTTC. Its protein is CASSRTSGGNEQFF.